This entry lists 17 T cell receptor beta chains sequenced from one sample in a study of blood T cell repertoires in COVID-19. Clones were sequenced by immunoSEQ multiplex PCR, and TCRdb holds only the in-frame ones, with some missing. The sample contains under 250,000 clones, just over 85% of which appear only once. Sequencing was performed on peripheral blood. The receptors originated from a man older than 75 with acute or convalescent COVID-19.

The V gene is TRBV27, the J gene TRBJ2-2; 15 nucleotides agree with TRBD2. Germline CDR1 MNHEY, CDR2 SMNVEV (reference sequence). V shed 4 bases, J shed 4 bases, and the junction held 7 bases outside the gene matches. The CDR3 totals 18 residues. The CDR3 DNA is TGTGCCAGCAGTTCCCGGACTAGCGGGAGGGCTTTCACCGGGGAGCTGTTTTTT. Protein: CASSSRTSGRAFTGELFF.

This chain links TRBV6-5 with TRBJ1-2; a possible D gene is TRBD1 (6 bases). CDR3 length: 14 amino acids. The V gene lost 10 bases and the J gene lost 4 bases, with 19 bases spanning the gap. Germline V gene lookup returns CDR1 MNHEY and CDR2 SVGAGI. In nucleotides, the CDR3 is TGTGCCACCAGACAGGCGGGGGGATCCTATGGCTACACCTTC. Translated: CATRQAGGSYGYTF.

The V gene is TRBV11-2, the J gene TRBJ1-1; 7 bases fit TRBD1. Per the germline V gene, CDR1 is SGHAT and CDR2 is FQNNGV. V lost 5 bases, J lost 5 bases, and 8 bases stayed unmatched. CDR3 length equals 14 residues. The CDR3 DNA reads TGTGCCAGCAGCATCGGGGACAGCGGGACTGAAGCTTTCTTT. Encoded protein: CASSIGDSGTEAFF.

The chain links TRBV6-4 to TRBJ1-5, with D unresolved. Germline-derived CDR1 and CDR2 are MRHNA and SNTAGT. The CDR3 runs to 13 residues. V lost 3 bases, J lost 0 bases, and 3 bases lay in between. In DNA form, the CDR3 reads TGTGCCAGCAGTGAATATAGCAATCAGCCCCAGCATTTT. It yields the protein CASSEYSNQPQHF.

The rearrangement joins TRBV6-6 to TRBJ2-3; TRBD1 matches 7 bases. CDR1 and CDR2 from the germline V gene are MNHNY and SVGAGI (reference sequence). CDR3 length: 16 residues. V shed 4 bases, J shed 2 bases, and the junction held 9 bases outside the gene matches. The CDR3 spells CASSFTGAPNTDTQYF. CDR3 nucleotide sequence: TGTGCCAGCAGTTTTACAGGGGCCCCTAACACAGATACGCAGTATTTT.

The chain links TRBV29-1 to TRBJ2-5, with 8 bases identical to TRBD1. From germline, CDR1 is SQVTM and CDR2 ANQGSEA. The CDR3 covers 12 residues. Trimming at V came to 3 bases and at J to 5 bases, leaving 2 bases not matched to a gene. CDR3 sequence: CSVDRGLETQYF. The CDR3 region has the DNA TGCAGCGTTGACAGGGGGCTGGAGACCCAGTACTTC.

The rearrangement uses TRBV3-1 (or the pseudogene TRBV3-2) and TRBJ1-1, with D tentatively TRBD1 (6 bases). The germline V gene has CDR1 LGHDT and CDR2 YNNKEL (reference sequence). Trimming took off 5 bases at V and 8 bases at J, with 15 bases between the two ends. This CDR3 has 13 residues. The CDR3 reads CASSSNRVSEAFF. As DNA, the CDR3 is TGTGCCAGCAGCTCAAACAGGGTTTCGGAAGCTTTCTTT.

The CDR3 DNA follows: TGTGCCAGCAGCCCAGGGACAGGGTACAATCAGCCCCAGCATTTT. It encodes CASSPGTGYNQPQHF. The chain has TRBV28 and TRBJ1-5; 9 positions match TRBD1. CDR1 and CDR2 from the germline V gene are MDHEN and SYDVKM. The CDR3 spans 15 residues. V lost 6 bases, J lost 3 bases, and 6 bases stayed unmatched.

The chain recombines TRBV19 with TRBJ1-1; no reliable D call. The CDR3 is made up of 16 amino acids. The germline V gene encodes CDR1 LNHDA and CDR2 SQIVND (reference sequence). V was trimmed by 4 bases and J by 1 base, leaving 16 bases between them. CDR3 loop: CASSTYFSLKNTEAFF. Written as DNA, the CDR3 is TGTGCCAGTAGTACCTACTTCTCATTGAAGAACACTGAAGCTTTCTTT.

The chain is built from TRBV7-2 and TRBJ2-7; maybe TRBD2 (6 bases). The CDR3 consists of 17 residues. V lost 4 bases to trimming and J lost 0 bases, with 19 bases between them. The germline gives CDR1 SGHTA, CDR2 FQGNSA. DNA for the CDR3: TGTGCCAGCAGCTACCGGGGAGGACTGGCGGGCTCCTACGAGCAGTACTTC. Encoded protein: CASSYRGGLAGSYEQYF.

The chain employs TRBV10-3 and TRBJ1-3; D might be TRBD1 (5 bases). V was cut by 7 bases and J by 0 bases, with 13 bases left in between. The CDR3 sequence is 15 residues long. Germline V gives CDR1 ENHRY, CDR2 SYGVKD. This CDR3 reads CAIKGQTNSGNTIYF. The CDR3 DNA is TGTGCCATCAAAGGACAAACGAACTCTGGAAACACCATATATTTT.

The chain joins TRBV7-2 to TRBJ2-3, with 10 bases matching TRBD2. The length of the CDR3 is 15 residues. The germline gives CDR1 SGHTA, CDR2 FQGNSA. Trimming cost V 2 bases and J 8 bases; bases outside gene matches: 7. CDR3 bases: TGTGCCAGCAGCTTACCGAGCGGGGGGGCCGTTACGCAGTATTTT. Residues: CASSLPSGGAVTQYF.

This chain links TRBV19 with TRBJ2-2, with 16 positions matching TRBD2. Germline assignment: CDR1 LNHDA and CDR2 SQIVND (reference sequence). The CDR3 extends over 18 amino acids. V lost 3 bases and J lost 1; bases outside the gene matches: 2. The CDR3 sequence is CASSMGTSGRVNTGELFF. The CDR3 DNA reads as TGTGCCAGTAGTATGGGGACTAGCGGGAGGGTGAACACCGGGGAGCTGTTTTTT.

The chain links TRBV15 to TRBJ1-4; 7 bases agree with TRBD1. Germline V lookup: CDR1 LNHNV, CDR2 YYDKDF (reference sequence). The CDR3 consists of 14 residues. V dropped 7 bases and J dropped 6; count of bases not matched to a gene: 8. The CDR3, as DNA: TGTGCCACCAACCGGGACAGTGGGCATGAAAAACTGTTTTTT. Encoded protein: CATNRDSGHEKLFF.

The chain links TRBV12-3 or TRBV12-4 to TRBJ2-5; D might be TRBD2 (6 bases). Trimming removed 6 bases from V and 4 bases from J, with 12 bases in between. CDR3 length equals 13 residues. CDR3 in DNA: TGTGCCAGCAGCCGTCCGGAGGGAGAGACCCAGTACTTC. This gives the protein CASSRPEGETQYF.

This clone was recorded once. The chain combines TRBV19 with TRBJ2-2; TRBD1 agrees at 9 bases. CDR1 is LNHDA and CDR2 is SQIVND in the germline V gene (reference sequence). The CDR3 runs to 14 residues. V lost 9 bases to trimming and J lost 4 bases; unmatched junction nucleotides: 6. CDR3 sequence reads: CASNRGPSTGELFF. The CDR3 DNA reads as TGTGCCAGCAACAGGGGGCCGAGCACCGGGGAGCTGTTTTTT.

V usage is TRBV19 and J usage is TRBJ1-2; tentatively, D is TRBD1 (5 bases). The CDR3 extends over 17 amino acids. The V gene's germline CDR1 is LNHDA and CDR2 SQIVND (reference sequence). Trimming pared 0 bases from V and 5 bases from J, leaving 19 bases between. The DNA for the CDR3 is TGTGCCAGTAGTATAGATTTAGGGGCCTCAATCGTATATGGCTACACCTTC. Its translation: CASSIDLGASIVYGYTF.